The clone carrying this T cell receptor beta chain showed up just once. What it binds is not known. The data were taken from a study of cytomegalovirus exposure and HLA in healthy donors. V lost 5 bases to trimming and J lost 0 bases, with 7 bases between them. Germline CDR1 and CDR2: MDHEN and SYDVKM. The CDR3 loop spans 13 amino acids. Study findings and constraints: Most of the CMV-associated TCR beta chains (in a later analysis) appeared to be HLA-restricted.

PCR employed 60 Vbeta and 13 Jbeta primers. Profiling relied on immunoSEQ multiplex PCR, and the TCRdb table lists in-frame clones only, not all of them. The data contain roughly 45,000 clones, around 60% of them seen just once; the ten biggest clones take up around 8.7%. The chain joins TRBV28 to TRBJ2-5; D remains ambiguous. Sequencing was performed on PBMCs. The TCR comes from a human donor in good health. The CDR3 nucleotides are TGTGCCAGCAGTGTCGAGTACCAAGAGACCCAGTACTTC. Translation gives CASSVEYQETQYF.